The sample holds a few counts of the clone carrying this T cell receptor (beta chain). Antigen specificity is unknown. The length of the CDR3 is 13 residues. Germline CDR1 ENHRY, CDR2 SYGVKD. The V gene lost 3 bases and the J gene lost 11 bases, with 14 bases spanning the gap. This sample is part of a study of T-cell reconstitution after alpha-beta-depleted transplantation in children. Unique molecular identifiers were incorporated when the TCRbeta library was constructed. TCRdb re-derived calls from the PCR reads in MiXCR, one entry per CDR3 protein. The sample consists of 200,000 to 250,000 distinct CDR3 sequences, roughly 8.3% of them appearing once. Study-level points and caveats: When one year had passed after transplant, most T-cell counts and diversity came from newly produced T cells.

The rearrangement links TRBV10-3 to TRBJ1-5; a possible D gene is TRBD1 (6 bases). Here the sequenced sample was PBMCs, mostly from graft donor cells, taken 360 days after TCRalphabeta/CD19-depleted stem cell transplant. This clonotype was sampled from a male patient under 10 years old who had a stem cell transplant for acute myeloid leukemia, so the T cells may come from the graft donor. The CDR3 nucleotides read TGTGCCATCAGTGATGGGGGGCGGATGACCCAGCATTTT. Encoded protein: CAISDGGRMTQHF.